Listed here are 9 T cell receptor beta chains from one sample, sequenced in a study of cytomegalovirus exposure and HLA in healthy donors. PCR was performed using 60 Vbeta and 13 Jbeta primers. Data came from immunoSEQ multiplex PCR; TCRdb stores just in-frame clones and leaves some out. Found here are over 70,000 clones, approximately 60% of them singletons; the top ten hold roughly a fifth. The sample consisted of PBMCs. These receptors were collected from a woman between 45 and 65 years old in good health and CMV-seropositive.

This sequence joins TRBV2 and TRBJ1-1, with TRBD1 as a possible D gene (6 bases). V was shortened by 10 bases and J by 3 bases, with 12 bases between the two germline ends. The germline V gene has CDR1 SNHLY and CDR2 FYNNEI. The CDR3 runs 12 residues. The CDR3 here is CATKGDYTEAFF. Here the CDR3 DNA reads TGTGCCACGAAGGGGGATTACACTGAAGCTTTCTTT.

Regarding this clone: A read error may produce the germline difference seen at one junction end. CDR3: CSSSLAGDEAFF. CDR3 DNA: TGTTCCAGCAGCTTAGCAGGGGATGAAGCTTTCTTT. The chain joins TRBV7-9 to TRBJ1-1; D might be TRBD1 (6 bases). The germline gives CDR1 SEHNR, CDR2 FQNEAQ (reference sequence). This CDR3 is 12 amino acids long.

The chain combines TRBV5-1 with TRBJ2-5; the D is unclear. CDR3 size: 13 residues. The germline V and J ends were trimmed by 5 bases and 4 bases, with 12 bases remaining between them. Germline lookup yields CDR1 SGHRS and CDR2 YFSETQ. CDR3 sequence reads: CASSVNVRETQYF. CDR3 sequence (DNA): TGCGCCAGCAGTGTGAACGTGAGAGAGACCCAGTACTTC. The full variable domain, in which reference TRBV5-1 and TRBJ2-5 provide the parts outside the CDR3, is KAGVTQTPRYLIKTRGQQVTLSCSPISGHRSVSWYQQTPGQGLQFLFEYFSETQRNKGNFPGRFSGRQFSNSRSEMNVSTLELGDSALYLCASSVNVRETQYFGPGTRLLVL.

The chain is built from TRBV5-4 and TRBJ2-1; a possible D gene is TRBD2 (5 bases). CDR3 length: 14 amino acids. Germline V gives CDR1 SGHNT, CDR2 YYREEE (reference sequence). V lost 5 bases, J lost 5 bases, and 14 bases lay in between. The CDR3 nucleotides read TGTGCCAGCAGACATCTGGACGGGAACAATGAGCAGTTCTTC. It codes for CASRHLDGNNEQFF.

This clone is a singleton in its sample. The genes are TRBV4-3 and TRBJ2-1, with 10 positions matching TRBD2. The junction had 5 bases not matched to a gene; V was cut back by 0 bases and J by 9 bases. Per the germline V gene, CDR1 is LGHNA and CDR2 is YSLEER. CDR3 length equals 15 residues. CDR3 sequence (DNA): TGCGCCAGCAGCCAAGACAGCGGGGGGGCCGCTGAGCAGTTCTTC. Translated, it gives CASSQDSGGAAEQFF.

The genes are TRBV28 and TRBJ1-3; D unresolved. V was clipped by 6 bases and J by 7 bases, with 16 bases between them. The length of the CDR3 is 14 residues. Germline V gives CDR1 MDHEN, CDR2 SYDVKM. CDR3 loop: CASRAGFSTNTIYF. CDR3 nucleotides: TGTGCCAGCAGGGCAGGTTTCAGTACGAACACCATATATTTT.

The gene calls are TRBV9 and TRBJ1-1; D call uncertain. Per germline, CDR1 SGDLS and CDR2 YYNGEE. This CDR3 has 14 amino acids. The germline V and J ends were trimmed by 0 bases and 5 bases, with 11 bases remaining between them. The CDR3: CASSVDHRQTEAFF. For the CDR3, the DNA is TGTGCCAGCAGCGTAGATCACAGACAAACTGAAGCTTTCTTT.

This clone was seen more than once but under ten times. The gene calls are TRBV5-1 and TRBJ2-1, with TRBD2 matching 9 bases. CDR1 and CDR2 from the germline V gene are SGHRS and YFSETQ. The CDR3 has 16 residues. V lost 2 bases to trimming and J lost 9 bases; unmatched junction nucleotides: 12. The CDR3, as DNA: TGCGCCAGCAGCTTCAGCGGGAGGATCCTGAACGGTGAGCAGTTCTTC. It is translated as CASSFSGRILNGEQFF.

The rearrangement uses TRBV6-6 and TRBJ1-2; 8 bases map to TRBD1. The CDR3 sequence is 15 residues long. The V segment lost 6 bases and the J segment 0 bases; nucleotides outside the gene matches: 6. Germline-derived CDR1 and CDR2 are MNHNY and SVGAGI (reference sequence). CDR3 sequence: CASSPGTGANYGYTF. CDR3 coding DNA: TGTGCCAGCAGCCCCGGGACAGGCGCTAACTATGGCTACACCTTC.